This T cell receptor (beta chain) was documented in a study of blood T cell repertoires in COVID-19. Sequencing used immunoSEQ multiplex PCR; TCRdb keeps in-frame clones, though not all of them. The table has fewer than 600,000 clones, approximately 92% seen once; the top ten hold roughly 1%. V dropped 3 bases and J dropped 1; count of bases not matched to a gene: 10. The germline V gene encodes CDR1 LGHDT and CDR2 YNNKEL (reference sequence). CDR3 length: 17 amino acids. Input material: peripheral blood. The source of this sequence is a young man with COVID-19, enrolled during active disease. V and J are TRBV3-1 (or the pseudogene TRBV3-2) and TRBJ2-7; 9 bases match TRBD1. This chain's CDR3 is CASSQAQGQGGSYEQYF. The CDR3, as DNA: TGTGCCAGCAGCCAGGCCCAGGGACAGGGCGGTTCCTACGAGCAGTACTTC.